The next 5 T cell receptor beta chains were all read from a single sample in a study of memory CD4+ T cells and cytomegalovirus serostatus. The sort gate was single viable CD3+CD4+CD8-CD45RO+ cells for memory CD4+ T cells. Profiled with immunoSEQ multiplex PCR; TCRdb holds only in-frame clones, not every one. The sample has under 50,000 clones, around four fifths seen once. Sequencing input: memory CD4+ T cells from blood. These receptors all come from an adult in good health and CMV-seronegative.

The genes are TRBV7-6 and TRBJ1-4; no clear D gene. V shed 2 bases and J shed 8 bases, with 9 bases lying between them. The CDR3 runs to 13 residues. Germline V gene sequence: CDR1 SGHVS, CDR2 FNYEAQ. The CDR3 region is CASSLYSREKLFF. The CDR3 DNA follows: TGTGCCAGCAGCTTATATTCGCGGGAAAAACTGTTTTTT.

The rearrangement joins TRBV28 to TRBJ1-1; no reliable D call. Germline CDR1 is MDHEN and CDR2 is SYDVKM. Trimming pared 6 bases from V and 4 bases from J, leaving 18 bases between. The CDR3 has 15 residues. Here the CDR3 reads CASSPGSGQATEAFF. The CDR3 DNA follows: TGTGCCAGCAGCCCTGGATCAGGCCAGGCCACTGAAGCTTTCTTT.

J is TRBJ2-1 and V is TRBV6-1; D might be TRBD1 or TRBD2, each matching 5 bases. Looked up from germline, CDR1 is MNHNS and CDR2 is SASEGT. This CDR3 has 14 residues. V was pared by 6 bases and J by 9 bases, with 18 bases between. CDR3 residues: CASSYITGRGEQFF. Here the CDR3 DNA reads TGTGCCAGCAGCTACATCACGGGGCGTGGTGAGCAGTTCTTC.

This clone was recorded only once. V and J are TRBV7-8 and TRBJ1-5; a possible D gene is TRBD1 (5 bases). The germline CDR1 and CDR2 sequences are SGHVS and FQNEAQ. This CDR3 comprises 15 residues. Trimming cost V 9 bases and J 9 bases, with 24 bases left between them. DNA for the CDR3: TGTGCCAGTTACGAAGGGGCGGCTCAGGAATGGCCCCAGCATTTT. It translates to CASYEGAAQEWPQHF.

The CDR3 sequence: CASYRASTDTQYF. The CDR3, as DNA: TGTGCCAGTTACAGGGCTAGCACAGATACGCAGTATTTT. V gene TRBV6-1 combines with J gene TRBJ2-3, with D possibly TRBD1 on 6 matching bases. Trimming stripped 9 bases from V and 0 bases from J, with 10 bases between. CDR1 and CDR2 (germline): MNHNS, SASEGT. The CDR3 spans 13 residues.